These 24 T cell receptor beta chains came from one sample sequenced in a study of CD8+CD57+ T cells in acquired aplastic anemia. Investigators profiled TCR beta VDJ and CDR3 from genomic DNA template. TCRdb passed the reads through MiXCR, listing each CDR3 protein once. Among fewer than 200,000 distinct CDR3 sequences listed, around 40% were seen once. Sequences were obtained from sorted CD4+, CD8+, or CD8+CD57+ T cells (not recorded which) from PBMCs. All receptors come from a human donor in good health.

This clonotype has ten or more counts. The chain recombines TRBV5-8 with TRBJ2-5; 11 bases are shared with TRBD1. Trimming at V came to 4 bases and at J to 6 bases, leaving 14 bases not matched to a gene. CDR3 size: 17 residues. Per germline, CDR1 SGHTS and CDR2 YDEGEE. CDR3 amino acids: CASSMSFGQGAGKTQYF. CDR3 bases: TGTGCCAGCAGCATGTCCTTTGGACAGGGGGCCGGAAAGACCCAGTACTTC. Supplemented by reference TRBV5-8 and TRBJ2-5, the full variable domain reads EAGVTQSPTHLIKTRGQQATLRCSPISGHTSVYWYQQALGLGLQFLLWYDEGEERNRGNFPPRFSGRQFPNYSSELNVNALELEDSALYLCASSMSFGQGAGKTQYFGPGTRLLVL.

The rearrangement joins TRBV7-2 to TRBJ2-1; 9 bases agree with TRBD1. The length of the CDR3 is 16 residues. The V segment lost 0 bases and the J segment 2 bases; nucleotides outside the gene matches: 2. Germline lookup yields CDR1 SGHTA and CDR2 FQGNSA. The CDR3 DNA sequence: TGTGCCAGCAGCTTAGCCGGGACAGGGACCTACAATGAGCAGTTCTTC. Amino acid sequence: CASSLAGTGTYNEQFF.

The chain uses TRBV19 and TRBJ2-1; 10 nucleotides align to TRBD2. Trimming removed 8 bases from V and 7 bases from J; junction bases left unmatched: 5. The CDR3 covers 13 residues. Germline CDR1 and CDR2: LNHDA and SQIVND (reference sequence). In DNA form, the CDR3 reads TGTGCCAGTGATAGCGGGAGGCCGAATGAGCAGTTCTTC. It is translated as CASDSGRPNEQFF.

This clonotype was counted between two and nine times. The chain links TRBV10-1 to TRBJ1-2; TRBD1 might be the D (6 bases). The germline CDR1 and CDR2 sequences are WNHNN and SYGVQD (reference sequence). This CDR3 comprises 13 residues. Trimming removed 9 bases at V and 2 bases at J, with 13 bases between. CDR3 residues: CARGIDRNYGYTF. For the CDR3, the DNA is TGCGCCAGGGGGATAGACAGGAACTATGGCTACACCTTC.

The count of this clonotype is one. The CDR3 sequence is CATSRGPRNEQFF. In DNA form, the CDR3 reads TGTGCCACCAGCAGAGGACCCCGCAATGAGCAGTTCTTC. The V and J genes are TRBV15 and TRBJ2-1; no clear D. Germline CDR1 is LNHNV and CDR2 is YYDKDF (reference sequence). V was pared by 1 base and J by 6 bases, with 7 bases between. This CDR3 has 13 amino acids.

This clonotype was seen repeatedly, ten times or more. V is TRBV20-1 and J is TRBJ1-2, with TRBD1 matching 9 bases. This CDR3 spans 16 amino acids. The junction had 7 bases not matched to a gene; V was cut back by 1 base and J by 1 base. Germline V CDR1 and CDR2: DFQATT, SNEGSKA (reference sequence). CDR3 residues: CSARASGQGFNYGYTF. CDR3 in DNA: TGCAGTGCTAGAGCTTCGGGACAGGGCTTTAACTATGGCTACACCTTC.

This clonotype was seen ten or more times. The chain carries TRBV6-1 and TRBJ2-5, with D possibly being TRBD1 or TRBD2 (5 bases each). With 5 bases removed from V and 4 bases from J, the gap between germline ends came to 20 bases. This CDR3 is 16 amino acids long. Germline lookup yields CDR1 MNHNS and CDR2 SASEGT. CDR3 residues: CASSQIKRADIETQYF. CDR3 in DNA: TGTGCCAGCAGTCAAATCAAGCGAGCGGACATAGAGACCCAGTACTTC.

This clonotype occurred once. The chain joins TRBV20-1 to TRBJ1-6, with TRBD1 as a possible D gene (5 bases). The V gene's germline CDR1 is DFQATT and CDR2 SNEGSKA (reference sequence). The CDR3 has 14 residues. The V end lost 6 bases, the J end lost 5 bases, and 14 bases lay between the germline ends. The CDR3 is CSACGQGNNSPLHF. CDR3 nucleotides: TGCAGTGCCTGCGGGCAGGGTAATAATTCACCCCTCCACTTT.

On this clonotype: This may stem from a read error, because a much larger clone lies one nucleotide away. V is TRBV12-3 or TRBV12-4 and J is TRBJ2-6; D not certain. The germline V and J ends were trimmed by 5 bases and 1 base, with 6 bases remaining between them. The CDR3 extends over 14 amino acids. The CDR3 DNA is TGTGCCAGCAGTGCACGGTCTGGGGCCAACGTCCTGACTTTC. Translating gives CASSARSGANVLTF.

The chain couples TRBV9 to TRBJ2-5; D remains ambiguous. Trimming pared 4 bases from V and 5 bases from J, leaving 21 bases between. Per germline, CDR1 SGDLS and CDR2 YYNGEE. The CDR3 extends over 16 amino acids. This chain's CDR3 is CASSPEPGLGLETQYF. CDR3 in DNA: TGTGCCAGCAGCCCGGAACCGGGTTTGGGTTTGGAGACCCAGTACTTC.

The chain recombines TRBV19 with TRBJ1-5; TRBD1 might be the D (6 bases). V was shortened by 5 bases and J by 5 bases, with 16 bases between the two germline ends. The germline V gene encodes CDR1 LNHDA and CDR2 SQIVND (reference sequence). This CDR3 comprises 15 residues. The CDR3 region is CASSSLGAGDQPQHF. The CDR3, as DNA: TGTGCCAGTAGTTCGTTAGGCGCAGGGGATCAGCCCCAGCATTTT.

In DNA form, the CDR3 reads TGTGCCAGCAGTCGTGGGGGGGGAAACACCATATATTTT. Translation gives CASSRGGGNTIYF. The gene calls are TRBV27 and TRBJ1-3; D may be TRBD1 (5 bases). The CDR3 totals 13 residues. V lost 5 bases and J lost 4, with 9 bases in between. From germline, CDR1 is MNHEY and CDR2 SMNVEV (reference sequence).

J is TRBJ2-3 and V is TRBV7-2; 10 bases are shared with TRBD2. Germline V gene sequence: CDR1 SGHTA, CDR2 FQGNSA. The CDR3 covers 16 residues. V lost 2 bases and J lost 5; bases outside the gene matches: 7. The CDR3 loop is CASSLPSGGDEDTQYF. As DNA, the CDR3 is TGTGCCAGCAGCTTACCGAGCGGGGGGGATGAAGATACGCAGTATTTT.

The CDR3 is CASSLDPVAEQYF. DNA of the CDR3: TGTGCCAGCAGCTTAGATCCGGTGGCGGAGCAGTACTTC. The chain is built from TRBV7-3 and TRBJ2-7; no definite D call. The V end lost 2 bases, the J end lost 7 bases, and 12 bases lay between the germline ends. The CDR3 spans 13 residues. Germline CDR1 and CDR2: SGHTA and FQGTGA.

Only a few counts were recorded for this clonotype. The chain couples TRBV10-3 to TRBJ2-2; D not certain. The ends were cut back, 3 bases at V and 2 bases at J, with 4 bases in the middle. The CDR3 consists of 13 residues. CDR1 is ENHRY, CDR2 SYGVKD, per germline. CDR3 residues: CAISDENTGELFF. The CDR3 region has the DNA TGTGCCATCAGTGACGAAAACACCGGGGAGCTGTTTTTT.

This clonotype was found a few times. The J gene is TRBJ2-7, the V gene TRBV29-1; possibly TRBD2 for D (5 bases). The last part of the DNA fits TRBJ2-5 better; the J call may be wrong. The CDR3 is 12 residues long. From germline, CDR1 is SQVTM and CDR2 ANQGSEA. The CDR3 DNA is TGCAGCGCCCTATCTCCGGGGGAGACCCAGTACTTC. Its translation: CSALSPGETQYF.

The chain is built from TRBV4-3 and TRBJ1-6; unclear D gene. In germline, CDR1 is LGHNA, CDR2 YSLEER. V was cut by 0 bases and J by 1 base, with 13 bases left in between. This CDR3 contains 18 residues. CDR3 DNA sequence: TGCGCCAGCAGCCAAGATAGGGAGGAGTGGTCCTATAATTCACCCCTCCACTTT. The encoded protein is CASSQDREEWSYNSPLHF.

This clonotype was seen ten or more times. The chain combines TRBV20-1 with TRBJ2-5; D is uncertain. The CDR3 runs 10 residues. Between the trimmed V and J ends, which lost 3 bases and 5 bases, there was a span of 4 bases. Germline CDR1 DFQATT, CDR2 SNEGSKA (reference sequence). CDR3 loop: CSASQETQYF. The CDR3 coding sequence is TGCAGTGCTAGTCAGGAGACCCAGTACTTC.

This clonotype was picked up many times. The chain employs TRBV7-9 and TRBJ2-6; perhaps TRBD1 as D (6 bases). Trimming removed 6 bases from V and 0 bases from J, with 18 bases in between. There are 18 residues in the CDR3. Germline CDR1 reads SEHNR; CDR2 reads FQNEAQ (reference sequence). The CDR3 DNA sequence: TGTGCCAGCAGTTTACCCGGGACAATAACCTCTGGGGCCAACGTCCTGACTTTC. Amino acids: CASSLPGTITSGANVLTF. Drawing the rest from reference TRBV7-9 and TRBJ2-6, the complete variable domain is DTGVSQNPRHKITKRGQNVTFRCDPISEHNRLYWYRQTLGQGPEFLTYFQNEAQLEKSRLLSDRFSAERPKGSFSTLEIQRTEQGDSAMYLCASSLPGTITSGANVLTFGAGSRLTVL.

This clonotype was seen ten or more times. This chain links TRBV6-1 with TRBJ2-7; 10 positions match TRBD1. V was clipped by 7 bases and J by 6 bases; unmatched bases: 9. This CDR3 comprises 14 residues. The germline V gene encodes CDR1 MNHNS and CDR2 SASEGT. The CDR3 is CASTLGTGEFEQYF. CDR3 DNA sequence: TGTGCCAGCACCCTCGGGACAGGGGAATTCGAGCAGTACTTC.

The chain has TRBV29-1 and TRBJ2-7, with D possibly TRBD1 on 6 matching bases. CDR3 length: 14 amino acids. Germline CDR1 SQVTM, CDR2 ANQGSEA. Trimming took 3 bases from V and 4 from J, leaving 16 bases between them. CDR3 in amino acids: CSVEDRSGQYEQYF. The CDR3 DNA reads as TGCAGCGTTGAGGACCGCTCCGGACAGTACGAGCAGTACTTC.

This rearrangement joins TRBV18 to TRBJ1-1; no definite D call. Per germline, CDR1 KGHSH and CDR2 LQKENI. V was clipped by 7 bases and J by 1 base, with 10 bases between them. The CDR3 loop spans 13 amino acids. The CDR3 region is CASLRKTNTEAFF. For the CDR3, the DNA is TGTGCCAGCTTGCGAAAGACGAACACTGAAGCTTTCTTT.

The sample holds a few counts of this clonotype. The chain employs TRBV24-1 and TRBJ2-3; D unresolved. The CDR3 is 16 residues long. Looked up from germline, CDR1 is KGHDR and CDR2 is SFDVKD. Trimming left V 2 bases short and J 2 bases short, with 13 bases between. This chain's CDR3 is CATSDSDAETTDTQYF. CDR3 sequence (DNA): TGTGCCACCAGTGATTCGGACGCGGAGACCACAGATACGCAGTATTTT.

The chain links TRBV24-1 to TRBJ2-7; tentatively, D is TRBD2 (5 bases). The CDR3 length is 17 residues. V lost 5 bases and J 4 bases, leaving 23 bases between the germline ends. The V gene's germline CDR1 is KGHDR and CDR2 SFDVKD. The CDR3 DNA sequence: TGTGCCACCAGTGCCCATCTCAAATCGGGGATCAGGTACGAGCAGTACTTC. Protein product: CATSAHLKSGIRYEQYF.